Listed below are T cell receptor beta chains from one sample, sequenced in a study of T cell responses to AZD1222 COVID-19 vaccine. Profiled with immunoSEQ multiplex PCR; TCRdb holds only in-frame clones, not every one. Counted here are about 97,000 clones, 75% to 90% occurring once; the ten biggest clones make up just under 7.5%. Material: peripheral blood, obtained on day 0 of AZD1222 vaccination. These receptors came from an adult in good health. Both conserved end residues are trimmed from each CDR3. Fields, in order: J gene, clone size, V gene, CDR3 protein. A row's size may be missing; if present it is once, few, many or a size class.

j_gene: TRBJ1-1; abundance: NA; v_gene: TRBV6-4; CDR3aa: ASSAPSWEAPTLAIEAF
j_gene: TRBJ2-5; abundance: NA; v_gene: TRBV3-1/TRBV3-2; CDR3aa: ASSQSGRGEEETQY
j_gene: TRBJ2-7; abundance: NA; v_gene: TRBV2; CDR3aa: ASSTYEQY
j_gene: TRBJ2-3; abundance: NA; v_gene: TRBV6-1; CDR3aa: ASSDRQAGTQY
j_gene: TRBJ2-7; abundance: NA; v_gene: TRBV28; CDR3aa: ASSFMDGRAYEQY
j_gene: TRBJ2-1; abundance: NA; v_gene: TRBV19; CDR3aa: ASNIAGGAYNEQF
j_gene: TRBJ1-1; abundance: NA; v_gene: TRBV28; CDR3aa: ASQPGQGSEAF
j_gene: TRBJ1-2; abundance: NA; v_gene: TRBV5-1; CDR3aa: ASSLWTDLNDGYT
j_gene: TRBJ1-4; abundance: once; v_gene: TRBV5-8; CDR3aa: ATYPRATGEKLF
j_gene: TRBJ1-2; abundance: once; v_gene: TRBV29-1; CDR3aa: SVETGGASGGYT
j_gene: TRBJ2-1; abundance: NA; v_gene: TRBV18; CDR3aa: ASSPDFSEQF
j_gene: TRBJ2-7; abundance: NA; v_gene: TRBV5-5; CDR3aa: ASGQGAIYEQY
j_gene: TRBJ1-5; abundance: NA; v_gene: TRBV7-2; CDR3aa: ASSSHPNQPQH
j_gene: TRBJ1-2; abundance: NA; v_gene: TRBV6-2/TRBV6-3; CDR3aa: ASSYSDDRGDRYGYT
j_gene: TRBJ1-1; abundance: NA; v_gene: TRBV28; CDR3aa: ASSFGGSITEAF
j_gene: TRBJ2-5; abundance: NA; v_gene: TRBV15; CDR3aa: ATSSAGETRY
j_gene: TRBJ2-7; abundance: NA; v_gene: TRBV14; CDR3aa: ASSQFHEQY
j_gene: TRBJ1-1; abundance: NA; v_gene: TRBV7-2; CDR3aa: ASSSQGYLNTEAF
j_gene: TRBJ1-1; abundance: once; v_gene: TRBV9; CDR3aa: ASSVAGPGQGAEAF
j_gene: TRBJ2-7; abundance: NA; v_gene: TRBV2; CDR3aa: ASRLGLVVYEQY
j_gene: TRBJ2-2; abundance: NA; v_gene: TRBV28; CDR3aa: ASSLRGINTGELF
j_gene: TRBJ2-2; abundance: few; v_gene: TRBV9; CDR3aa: ASSVGGSGITGELF
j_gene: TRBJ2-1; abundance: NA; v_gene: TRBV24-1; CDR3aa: ATSDTTGQTSYNEQF
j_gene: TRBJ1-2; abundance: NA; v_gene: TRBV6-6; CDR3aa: ASSYWRANYGYT
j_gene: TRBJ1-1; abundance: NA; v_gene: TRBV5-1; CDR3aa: ASSRSNLGTEAF
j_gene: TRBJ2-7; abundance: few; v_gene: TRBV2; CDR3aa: ASSDNRDSYEQY
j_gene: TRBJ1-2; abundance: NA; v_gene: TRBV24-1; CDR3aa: ATRSGQASYGYT
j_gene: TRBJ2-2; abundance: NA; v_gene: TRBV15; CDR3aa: ATSRDQRTGGTGELF
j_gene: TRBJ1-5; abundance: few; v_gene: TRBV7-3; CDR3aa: ASSLNSDRNQPQH
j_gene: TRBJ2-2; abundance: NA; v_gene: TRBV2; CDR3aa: ASRGTGELF
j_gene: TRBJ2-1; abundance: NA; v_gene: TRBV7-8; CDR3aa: ASSMTSDNEQF
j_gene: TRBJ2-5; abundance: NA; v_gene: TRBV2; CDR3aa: ASREDRGVQETQY
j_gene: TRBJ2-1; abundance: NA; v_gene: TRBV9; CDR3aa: ASSVGFTSGYNEQF
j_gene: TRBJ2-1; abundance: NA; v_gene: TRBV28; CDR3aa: ASSLFRGASGGNEQF
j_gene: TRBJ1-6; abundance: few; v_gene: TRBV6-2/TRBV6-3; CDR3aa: ASSYSGTLYNSPLH
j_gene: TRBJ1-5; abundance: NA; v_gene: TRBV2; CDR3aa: ASRYLQGSDPQH
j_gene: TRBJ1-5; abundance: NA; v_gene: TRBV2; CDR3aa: ASSRTGGGQPQH
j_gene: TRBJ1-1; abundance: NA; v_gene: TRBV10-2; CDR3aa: ASSGEDGRGLTEAF
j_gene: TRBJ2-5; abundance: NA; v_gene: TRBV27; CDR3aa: ASSSPGQGAGETQY
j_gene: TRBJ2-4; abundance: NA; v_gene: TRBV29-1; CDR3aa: SVNKIAGHQIAKNIQY
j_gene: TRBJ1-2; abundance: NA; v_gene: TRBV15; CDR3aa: ATGTRRPTGGYT
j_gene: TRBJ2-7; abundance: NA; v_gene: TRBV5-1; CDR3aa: ASSLAGQYEQY
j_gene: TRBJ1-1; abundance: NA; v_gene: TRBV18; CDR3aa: ASSPGQGAWASAEAF
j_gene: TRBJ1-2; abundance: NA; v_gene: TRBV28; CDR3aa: ASLQGDYGYT
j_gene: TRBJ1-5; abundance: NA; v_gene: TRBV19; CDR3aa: ASAKGRGIQPQH
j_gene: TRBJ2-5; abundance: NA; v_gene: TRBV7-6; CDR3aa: ASSLGAASGGQETQY
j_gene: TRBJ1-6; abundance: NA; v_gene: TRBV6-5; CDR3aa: ASSYEARHSPLH
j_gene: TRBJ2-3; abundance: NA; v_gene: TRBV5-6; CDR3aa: ASSLRLLDRDVTDTQY
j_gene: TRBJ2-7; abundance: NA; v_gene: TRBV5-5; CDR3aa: ASRPGGSYEQY
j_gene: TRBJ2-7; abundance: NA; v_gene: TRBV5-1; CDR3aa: ASSFARASGSRDEQY
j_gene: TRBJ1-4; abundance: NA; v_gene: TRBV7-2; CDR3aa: ASSSQGALSEKLF
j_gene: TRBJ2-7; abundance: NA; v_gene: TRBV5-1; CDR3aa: ASSLTVYEQY
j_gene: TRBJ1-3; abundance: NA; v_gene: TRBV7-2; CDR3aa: ASSLDSRRDGNTIY
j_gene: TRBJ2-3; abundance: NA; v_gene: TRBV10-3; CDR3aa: AITFSGETDTQY